Shown below are 17 T cell receptor beta chains from a single sample sequenced in a study of shared clonotypes between healthy human individuals. Only in-frame clones appear in the TCRdb table, and some are missing; sequencing was by immunoSEQ multiplex PCR. Of more than 2 million clones in the sample, 85% to 95% were seen once. The sequencing sample was made of naive CD4+ T cells sorted from blood. Subset of the sample: CD45RA+ positively selected. These receptors all come from a man in his late teens or twenties in good health.

This clone was observed once. Other DNA variants within this sample encode the same CDR3. For the CDR3, the DNA is TGCGCCAGCAGGACCGGGACAGGTTCTTACGAGCAGTACTTC. It codes for CASRTGTGSYEQYF. The genes are TRBV5-1 and TRBJ2-7; 8 bases line up with TRBD1. Germline trimming cut 5 bases from V and 4 bases from J; bases unmatched to any gene: 8. The CDR3 consists of 14 residues. Looked up from germline, CDR1 is SGHRS and CDR2 is YFSETQ.

The chain couples TRBV18 to TRBJ1-3, with TRBD1 matching over 8 bases. V shed 6 bases and J 4 bases; nucleotides not matched to a gene: 8. CDR1 and CDR2 from the germline V gene are KGHSH and LQKENI. This CDR3 is 15 amino acids long. The CDR3 here is CASSPPGDRGNTIYF. CDR3 DNA sequence: TGTGCCAGCTCCCCCCCCGGGGACAGGGGAAACACCATATATTTT. The variable domain in full, with the rest retrieved from reference TRBV18 and TRBJ1-3, is NAGVMQNPRHLVRRRGQEARLRCSPMKGHSHVYWYRQLPEEGLKFMVYLQKENIIDESGMPKERFSAEFPKEGPSILRIQQVVRGDSAAYFCASSPPGDRGNTIYFGEGSWLTVV.

J is TRBJ2-7 and V is TRBV28; 7 nucleotides match TRBD1. V shed 3 bases and J 0 bases; nucleotides not matched to a gene: 8. Looked up from germline, CDR1 is MDHEN and CDR2 is SYDVKM. The CDR3 covers 16 residues. The CDR3 coding sequence is TGTGCCAGCAGTTTCGGGAACAGGGGAAGCTCCTACGAGCAGTACTTC. It is translated as CASSFGNRGSSYEQYF.

This clone was counted once. The chain recombines TRBV6-6 with TRBJ2-3; D assignment may be TRBD1 or TRBD2 (5 bases each). The germline gives CDR1 MNHNY, CDR2 SVGAGI (reference sequence). The V gene lost 7 bases and the J gene lost 10 bases, with 27 bases spanning the gap. The CDR3 extends over 16 amino acids. CDR3 sequence: CASTKDRDLRFFSQYF. The CDR3 nucleotides are TGTGCCAGCACCAAAGACCGGGACCTAAGGTTCTTCTCGCAGTATTTT.

The rearrangement joins TRBV10-3 to TRBJ2-7; TRBD1 might be the D (6 bases). Trimming pared 2 bases from V and 1 base from J, leaving 9 bases between. Looked up from germline, CDR1 is ENHRY and CDR2 is SYGVKD. The CDR3 length is 14 residues. CDR3: CAISEVQGSYEQYF. The CDR3 DNA reads TGTGCCATCAGTGAGGTACAGGGATCCTACGAGCAGTACTTC.

This clone appeared a single time. Other DNA sequences in this sample translate to the same CDR3. This chain uses TRBV30 with TRBJ1-5, with TRBD1 matching over 7 bases. The CDR3 is 14 amino acids. V shed 0 bases, J shed 5 bases, and the junction held 4 bases outside the gene matches. Germline CDR1 reads GTSNPN; CDR2 reads SVGIG (reference sequence). CDR3 DNA sequence: TGTGCCTGGAGTGTGCGGCAGGGGGATCAGCCCCAGCATTTT. Translating gives CAWSVRQGDQPQHF.

V gene TRBV19 combines with J gene TRBJ2-7; D might be TRBD2 (7 bases). Germline lookup yields CDR1 LNHDA and CDR2 SQIVND (reference sequence). Trimming stripped 10 bases from V and 2 bases from J, with 21 bases between. CDR3 length: 15 residues. The CDR3 protein is CATKIGEGQTYEQYF. For the CDR3, the DNA is TGTGCCACCAAGATAGGGGAGGGACAAACCTACGAGCAGTACTTC.

Concerning this clone: A read error may account for a junction end that differs from germline. The V and J genes are TRBV7-7 and TRBJ2-1; D may correspond to TRBD1 or TRBD2 (5 bases each). Germline V gene lookup returns CDR1 SSHAT and CDR2 FNYEAQ (reference sequence). The CDR3 sequence is 13 residues long. The CDR3 loop reads CASSRDGSTEQFF. The CDR3, as DNA: TGTGCTAGCAGCAGGGACGGATCTACTGAGCAGTTCTTC.

This chain uses TRBV11-2 with TRBJ2-7; the D is unclear. Trimming pared 0 bases from V and 3 bases from J, leaving 12 bases between. The CDR3 totals 15 residues. Germline values: CDR1 SGHAT, CDR2 FQNNGV. The DNA of the CDR3 is TGTGCCAGCAGCTTAGATCCTCACAGCCTCTACGAGCAGTACTTC. This gives the protein CASSLDPHSLYEQYF.

The J gene is TRBJ2-2, the V gene TRBV11-2; D call uncertain. Germline-derived CDR1 and CDR2 are SGHAT and FQNNGV. The CDR3 has 16 amino acids. Deletions cut 1 base from V and 6 bases from J, with 15 bases between. The DNA of the CDR3 is TGTGCCAGCAGCTTAGTATCCTCCATTCTGCCCGGGGAGCTGTTTTTT. Its translation: CASSLVSSILPGELFF.

The chain links TRBV6-5 to TRBJ1-6; 9 bases line up with TRBD1. V dropped 2 bases and J dropped 9; count of bases not matched to a gene: 8. Per germline, CDR1 MNHEY and CDR2 SVGAGI. CDR3 size: 16 residues. CDR3 residues: CASSYGKGQGGSPLHF. CDR3 DNA sequence: TGTGCCAGCAGTTACGGGAAGGGACAGGGCGGTTCACCCCTCCACTTT.

J is TRBJ1-2 and V is TRBV5-4; D ambiguous. This CDR3 comprises 13 residues. V lost 1 base and J lost 1, with 5 bases in between. The germline V gene has CDR1 SGHNT and CDR2 YYREEE (reference sequence). The CDR3 nucleotides are TGTGCCAGCAGCTTGTCACTTAACTATGGCTACACCTTC. Amino acids: CASSLSLNYGYTF.

The V call is TRBV7-5, the J call TRBJ1-1. TRBV7-5 is a known pseudogene. The CDR3 sequence is 13 residues long. CDR3 nucleotide sequence: TGTGCCAGCCCTTGGGCAGGGAGGTCGCAGGCTTTCTTT. Its protein is CASPWAGRSQAFF.

This rearrangement joins TRBV2 to TRBJ1-1; unclear D gene. The germline CDR1 and CDR2 sequences are SNHLY and FYNNEI. The CDR3 is made up of 15 amino acids. Trimming stripped 3 bases from V and 6 bases from J, with 17 bases between. The CDR3 DNA reads as TGTGCCAGCAGTGATTCCGGGCGGGGAACATCTGAAGCTTTCTTT. Residues: CASSDSGRGTSEAFF.

The rearrangement joins TRBV19 to TRBJ1-5, with D maybe TRBD1 (6 bases). Germline V gene data show CDR1 as LNHDA and CDR2 as SQIVND (reference sequence). There are 16 residues in the CDR3. The V end lost 9 bases, the J end lost 2 bases, and 20 bases lay between the germline ends. The CDR3 is CASSLESGVGNQPQHF. In DNA, the CDR3 is TGTGCCAGCAGCTTAGAATCAGGGGTCGGCAATCAGCCCCAGCATTTT.

The chain employs TRBV29-1 and TRBJ2-3, with 8 bases matching TRBD1. Trimming removed 3 bases from V and 2 bases from J; junction bases left unmatched: 10. CDR1 SQVTM and CDR2 ANQGSEA come from the germline V gene. The CDR3 covers 16 residues. The chain's CDR3 is CSVDGGQVGSTDTQYF. CDR3 DNA sequence: TGCAGCGTTGACGGGGGACAGGTGGGGTCCACAGATACGCAGTATTTT.

This clone appeared many times. The same CDR3 is also encoded by other DNA sequences in this sample. The CDR3 reads CASSLGLNSYNEQFF. Written as DNA, the CDR3 is TGCGCCAGCAGCCTGGGTCTAAACTCCTACAATGAGCAGTTCTTC. The V and J genes are TRBV4-3 and TRBJ2-1; D call uncertain. V lost 4 bases and J lost 0, with 10 bases in between. The CDR3 sequence is 15 residues long. The germline V gene encodes CDR1 LGHNA and CDR2 YSLEER.